This entry lists 4 T cell receptor beta chains sequenced from one sample in a study of CD8+ T cells in alopecia areata (dated by TCRdb to 2017 to 2018). Receptor amplification or capture employed the immunoSEQ multiplex PCR assay. For TCR sequencing, RNA was extracted from every sample and reverse transcribed into cDNA to serve as template. TCRdb retrieved this table from immuneACCESS and kept in-frame rearrangements only. Not all clones are present; in checked studies, unresolved V genes account for under half, and no reason is known for the remainder. The sample contains 150,000 to 200,000 clones, 51% of them found a single time. Over 9% of the sample goes to the ten largest clones. According to the study, the label for this sample's treatment or condition signals: oral pan-JAK inhibitor, 5-10 mg twice daily. This specimen was CD8+ T cells sorted from blood, taken at week 52, from a patient treated with tofacitinib. Source of these receptors: a human donor with alopecia areata.

The chain recombines TRBV6-1 with TRBJ1-5, with a tentative D call TRBD1 (5 bases). V dropped 4 bases and J dropped 5 bases, with 21 bases sitting between them. CDR1 is MNHNS, CDR2 SASEGT, per germline. The length of the CDR3 is 17 residues. The CDR3 DNA reads as TGTGCCAGCAGTGTTGTCCGGGACTCTAAAAGGGATCAGCCCCAGCATTTT. It translates to CASSVVRDSKRDQPQHF.

The gene calls are TRBV19 and TRBJ2-7; 11 bases agree with TRBD1. The CDR3 is 15 amino acids. The V and J ends lost 8 bases and 4 bases, in that order; junction bases with no gene match: 10. CDR1 and CDR2 (germline): LNHDA, SQIVND (reference sequence). The DNA of the CDR3 is TGTGCCAGTTCGAACCTCCGGGACAGGGGGTACGAGCAGTACTTC. Its translation is CASSNLRDRGYEQYF.

The chain combines TRBV2 with TRBJ2-7; D ambiguous. The germline V gene encodes CDR1 SNHLY and CDR2 FYNNEI. CDR3 size: 15 residues. Trimming pared 6 bases from V and 1 base from J, leaving 16 bases between. In DNA, the CDR3 is TGTGCCAGCAGGCTCCGGCTAGTCAGTTCCTACGAGCAGTACTTC. Protein sequence: CASRLRLVSSYEQYF.

The chain carries TRBV5-6 and TRBJ1-2; D might be TRBD1 (6 bases). This CDR3 is 14 amino acids long. Trimming shortened V by 1 base and J by 7 bases, and 14 bases separated the two germline ends. CDR1 and CDR2 (germline): SGHDT, YYEEEE. DNA of the CDR3: TGTGCCAGCAGCTTGCGACAGGATCTCAGTGGCTACACCTTC. This sequence encodes CASSLRQDLSGYTF.